This T cell receptor beta chain was obtained from a study of blood T cells in healthy people across ages. This clonotype was picked up a small number of times. No antigen is known for it. The CDR3 extends over 16 amino acids. The V end lost 6 bases, the J end lost 2 bases, and 17 bases lay between the germline ends. The sample, around 9.9 milliliters of peripheral blood, was drawn from each donor. Isolation recovered at least 6.5 million PBMCs from every sample. Samples each had at least 6 micrograms of total RNA extracted. Study-level findings and limits: Significant beta diversity loss was already apparent by age about 39, declining roughly linearly.

Together with a sample-barcoded 5' primer, a J-beta primer mix was included in a second PCR lasting about 6 to 11 cycles. TCRdb reprocessed the 5' RACE reads via MiXCR and lists one record per CDR3 protein. This sample carries 730,000 or so distinct CDR3 sequences, roughly 44% of them seen once, and the ten largest clones take 20% to 25%. Sequencing was carried out using blood. The clonotype comes from a woman aged 55-69 years in good health. The chain joins TRBV12-3 or TRBV12-4 to TRBJ2-1; D possibly matches TRBD1 or TRBD2 (5 bases each). The CDR3 loop reads CASRPGTIGTYNEQFF. The CDR3 nucleotides read TGTGCCAGCAGACCGGGGACCATCGGAACCTACAATGAGCAGTTCTTC.